This T cell receptor (beta chain) was recorded in a study of blood T cell repertoires in COVID-19. Profiling relied on immunoSEQ multiplex PCR, and the TCRdb table lists in-frame clones only, not all of them. The sample includes 190,000 or so clones, about 89% of them seen just once. Germline V lookup: CDR1 MDHEN, CDR2 SYDVKM. The CDR3 has 13 residues. Trimming removed 1 base at V and 4 bases at J, with 5 bases between. The genes are TRBV28 and TRBJ1-3, with a tentative D call TRBD1 (5 bases). The clonotype was recovered from a woman aged 18 to 35 who had recovered from COVID-19. Material: PBMCs or T cells enriched from blood (not recorded which). CDR3 coding DNA: TGTGCCAGCAGTTTATACAGGGGAAACACCATATATTTT. Translating gives CASSLYRGNTIYF.